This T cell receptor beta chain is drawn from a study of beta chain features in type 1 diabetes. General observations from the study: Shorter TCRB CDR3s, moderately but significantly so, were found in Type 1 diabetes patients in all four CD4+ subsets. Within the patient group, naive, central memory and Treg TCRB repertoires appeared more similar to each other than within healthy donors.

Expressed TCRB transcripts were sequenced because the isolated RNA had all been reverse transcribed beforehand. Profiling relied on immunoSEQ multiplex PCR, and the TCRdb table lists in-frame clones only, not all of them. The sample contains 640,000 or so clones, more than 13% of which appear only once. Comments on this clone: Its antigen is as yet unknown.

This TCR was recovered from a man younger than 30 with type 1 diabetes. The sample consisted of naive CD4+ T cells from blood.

The CDR3 protein is CASSLEGVVNEQFF. The CDR3 DNA sequence: TGCGCCAGCAGCTTGGAGGGGGTGGTCAATGAGCAGTTCTTC. The chain is built from TRBV5-1 and TRBJ2-1; a weak D match, TRBD1 (6 bases). Trimming cost V 0 bases and J 6 bases, with 10 bases left between them. Germline values: CDR1 SGHRS, CDR2 YFSETQ. The CDR3 loop spans 14 amino acids.